Below are 32 T cell receptor beta chains sequenced from a single sample in a study of T cell responses to AZD1222 COVID-19 vaccine. Only in-frame clones appear in the TCRdb table, and some are missing; sequencing was by immunoSEQ multiplex PCR. The data show 150,000 to 200,000 clones, around 90% seen once. This material consisted of peripheral blood, taken on day 0 of AZD1222 vaccination. The receptors originated from an adult in good health.

The rearrangement joins TRBV7-2 to TRBJ2-3, with TRBD2 matching over 13 bases. The CDR3 length is 15 residues. V shed 7 bases and J 6 bases; nucleotides not matched to a gene: 7. The V gene's germline CDR1 is SGHTA and CDR2 FQGNSA. CDR3 nucleotides: TGTGCCAGCACCCCGGGACTAGCGGGAATGGATACGCAGTATTTT. Translation gives CASTPGLAGMDTQYF.

The chain recombines TRBV28 with TRBJ2-3, with 8 nucleotides matching TRBD2. This CDR3 region has 14 residues. CDR1 and CDR2 (germline): MDHEN, SYDVKM. V gave up 11 bases and J gave up 1 base; unmatched junction bases: 8. The CDR3 DNA reads TGTGCCCTCGCGGCACTAGCGGGCACAGATACGCAGTATTTT. This translates into CALAALAGTDTQYF.

The chain employs TRBV28 and TRBJ1-1, with 8 bases matching TRBD1. The length of the CDR3 is 15 residues. Germline loops: CDR1 MDHEN, CDR2 SYDVKM. J lost 3 bases, V lost 4 bases, and 7 bases had no gene match. The CDR3: CASSSFHRGDTEAFF. The CDR3 coding sequence is TGTGCCAGCAGTTCATTCCACAGGGGGGACACTGAAGCTTTCTTT.

This clone has just one count. The chain is built from TRBV7-3 and TRBJ2-1, with TRBD2 matching over 13 bases. Trimming removed 3 bases from V and 8 bases from J; junction bases left unmatched: 4. The CDR3 spans 15 residues. CDR1 SGHTA and CDR2 FQGTGA come from the germline V gene. CDR3 nucleotides: TGTGCCAGCAGCTTCTCGGGACTAGCGGGATATGAGCAGTTCTTC. Translated: CASSFSGLAGYEQFF.

This clone has a handful of counts. This chain connects TRBV30 to TRBJ1-6; D is perhaps TRBD1 (6 bases). CDR1 and CDR2 (germline): GTSNPN, SVGIG (reference sequence). The CDR3 covers 13 residues. Trimming left V 2 bases short and J 10 bases short, with 12 bases between. The CDR3 loop is CAWSYTGGSPLHF. The CDR3 DNA is TGTGCCTGGAGTTACACCGGGGGCTCACCCCTCCACTTT.

This chain connects TRBV5-1 to TRBJ2-2, with 9 bases that match TRBD2. Germline CDR1 reads SGHRS; CDR2 reads YFSETQ. V lost 3 bases and J lost 4; bases outside the gene matches: 4. This CDR3 comprises 15 residues. CDR3 nucleotide sequence: TGCGCCAGCAGCTCCGGGACTAGCTTCACCGGGGAGCTGTTTTTT. It is translated as CASSSGTSFTGELFF.

J is TRBJ2-7 and V is TRBV21-1; the D call of TRBD2 is as the table states it, not checked on the DNA. TRBV21-1 is recorded as a pseudogene. The length of the CDR3 is 16 residues. CDR3 in amino acids: CASSFRLAGQPYEQYF. The CDR3 DNA is TGTGCCAGCTCCTTTCGACTAGCGGGGCAACCCTACGAGCAGTACTTC.

J is TRBJ2-3 and V is TRBV5-1; weak D call: TRBD2 (5 bases). Germline V lookup: CDR1 SGHRS, CDR2 YFSETQ. The CDR3 is 14 residues long. The V gene lost 8 bases and the J gene lost 3 bases, with 16 bases spanning the gap. CDR3 DNA: TGCGCCAGTAGCGAGAACGCAGAGACAGATACGCAGTATTTT. Encoded protein: CASSENAETDTQYF.

The chain joins TRBV27 to TRBJ2-7; the D gene is possibly TRBD1 (5 bases). Germline CDR1 MNHEY, CDR2 SMNVEV (reference sequence). Trimming removed 7 bases from V and 6 bases from J, with 22 bases in between. The CDR3 extends over 15 amino acids. The CDR3 DNA is TGTGCCAGCAACAAAATAGGGGAACCGTTCGGCGAGCAGTACTTC. Protein product: CASNKIGEPFGEQYF.

The genes are TRBV28 and TRBJ2-1, with 14 bases that match TRBD2. V was pared by 2 bases and J by 6 bases, with 12 bases of the junction left unmatched. The CDR3 has 19 residues. CDR1 and CDR2 (germline): MDHEN, SYDVKM. As DNA, the CDR3 is TGTGCCAGCAGTTTACCTATGACTAGCGGGAGGGCCCGTAGCAATGAGCAGTTCTTC. Its translation: CASSLPMTSGRARSNEQFF. Variable domain in full (rest from reference TRBV28 and TRBJ2-1): DVKVTQSSRYLVKRTGEKVFLECVQDMDHENMFWYRQDPGLGLRLIYFSYDVKMKEKGDIPEGYSVSREKKERFSLILESASTNQTSMYLCASSLPMTSGRARSNEQFFGPGTRLTVL.

The V call is TRBV6-5, the J call TRBJ2-7, with D possibly TRBD1 on 5 matching bases. The CDR3 contains 14 residues. Germline V gene lookup returns CDR1 MNHEY and CDR2 SVGAGI. V gave up 0 bases and J gave up 4 bases, with 10 bases separating them. The CDR3, as DNA: TGTGCCAGCAGTTACTCCCAGGGATGGTACGAGCAGTACTTC. Translation gives CASSYSQGWYEQYF.

This clone appeared a few times. The rearrangement links TRBV7-8 to TRBJ1-4, with D uncertain. V lost 0 bases, J lost 0 bases, and 5 bases lay in between. CDR3 length: 15 residues. Germline V gene sequence: CDR1 SGHVS, CDR2 FQNEAQ. The CDR3 DNA reads TGTGCCAGCAGCTTAGCGCACTCAACTAATGAAAAACTGTTTTTT. Translating gives CASSLAHSTNEKLFF.

The chain is built from TRBV6-5 and TRBJ1-2; TRBD1 is a possible D gene (6 bases). This CDR3 contains 15 residues. V dropped 7 bases and J dropped 1 base, with 16 bases sitting between them. Germline CDR1 and CDR2: MNHEY and SVGAGI. This CDR3 is CASKQGHRFNYGYTF. For the CDR3, the DNA is TGTGCCAGCAAGCAGGGACATAGGTTTAACTATGGCTACACCTTC.

The rearrangement joins TRBV28 to TRBJ2-3; 11 bases map to TRBD2. V shed 7 bases and J 5 bases; nucleotides not matched to a gene: 11. CDR1 is MDHEN, CDR2 SYDVKM, per germline. The CDR3 totals 16 residues. CDR3 loop: CASTWGGLAGGDTQYF. The DNA of the CDR3 is TGTGCCAGCACTTGGGGCGGGCTAGCGGGGGGAGATACGCAGTATTTT. Based on the CDR3 plus reference TRBV28 and TRBJ2-3, the full variable domain is DVKVTQSSRYLVKRTGEKVFLECVQDMDHENMFWYRQDPGLGLRLIYFSYDVKMKEKGDIPEGYSVSREKKERFSLILESASTNQTSMYLCASTWGGLAGGDTQYFGPGTRLTVL.

This chain links TRBV4-2 with TRBJ2-1, with TRBD2 matching 10 bases. Per the germline V gene, CDR1 is LGHNA and CDR2 is YNFKEQ. The CDR3 spans 15 residues. Unmatched junction bases numbered 8, after V lost 6 bases and J lost 6 bases. CDR3 sequence (DNA): TGTGCCAGCAGGAACTTAGCGGGAGGCCGCAATGAGCAGTTCTTC. Encoded protein: CASRNLAGGRNEQFF.

This chain joins TRBV6-5 and TRBJ1-5, with a weak D call TRBD1 (5 bases). CDR3 length: 16 amino acids. Trimming pared 4 bases from V and 3 bases from J, leaving 16 bases between. The germline CDR1 and CDR2 sequences are MNHEY and SVGAGI. Here the CDR3 DNA reads TGTGCCAGCAGTTCTCTCCCAAGGGGCCTCAATCAGCCCCAGCATTTT. This codes for CASSSLPRGLNQPQHF.

This rearrangement joins TRBV28 to TRBJ2-3, with 7 bases aligning to TRBD1. The CDR3 sequence is 14 residues long. The germline gives CDR1 MDHEN, CDR2 SYDVKM. With 6 bases clipped from V and 0 bases from J, the junction kept 3 bases outside the gene matches. Here the CDR3 DNA reads TGTGCCAGCAGACAGGGGTCTAGCACAGATACGCAGTATTTT. Translation gives CASRQGSSTDTQYF.

This clone was seen once. The V and J genes are TRBV6-2 or TRBV6-3 and TRBJ2-7; D uncertain. The CDR3 sequence is 12 residues long. The germline V gene encodes CDR1 MNHEY and CDR2 SVGEGT. Trimming left V 6 bases short and J 4 bases short, with 10 bases between. CDR3 sequence (DNA): TGTGCCAGCAGCCCCCGAGAGTACGAGCAGTACTTC. Amino acids: CASSPREYEQYF.

V usage is TRBV7-3 and J usage is TRBJ2-1; 11 bases map to TRBD2. Germline V gene lookup returns CDR1 SGHTA and CDR2 FQGTGA. V lost 5 bases, J lost 7 bases, and 4 bases stayed unmatched. The CDR3 sequence is 14 residues long. The CDR3 reads CASSLAGGLNEQFF. In DNA, the CDR3 is TGTGCCAGCAGCCTAGCGGGAGGTTTAAATGAGCAGTTCTTC.

The chain has TRBV27 and TRBJ1-1; no firm D call. This CDR3 is 14 amino acids long. Germline V gene data show CDR1 as MNHEY and CDR2 as SMNVEV (reference sequence). Trimming pared 3 bases from V and 0 bases from J, leaving 8 bases between. In nucleotides, the CDR3 is TGTGCCAGCAGTTTCCGGATAATGAACACTGAAGCTTTCTTT. Translation gives CASSFRIMNTEAFF.

The chain employs TRBV27 and TRBJ2-7, with D uncertain. Germline V gene sequence: CDR1 MNHEY, CDR2 SMNVEV (reference sequence). Trimming pared 6 bases from V and 3 bases from J, leaving 6 bases between. The CDR3 has 11 amino acids. In nucleotides, the CDR3 is TGTGCCAGCAGCCTACTCTACGAGCAGTACTTC. This gives the protein CASSLLYEQYF.

The chain recombines TRBV19 with TRBJ2-1, with D perhaps matching TRBD2 (6 bases). CDR3 length: 17 amino acids. Trimming removed 1 base from V and 2 bases from J, with 15 bases in between. Germline CDR1 and CDR2: LNHDA and SQIVND (reference sequence). The CDR3 sequence is CASSIVKRRGTYNEQFF. The CDR3 nucleotides read TGTGCCAGTAGTATAGTCAAGCGGAGGGGAACCTACAATGAGCAGTTCTTC.

The V gene is TRBV5-1, the J gene TRBJ1-5, with D unresolved. Trimming stripped 1 base from V and 4 bases from J, with 6 bases between. Germline CDR1 reads SGHRS; CDR2 reads YFSETQ. The CDR3 consists of 13 residues. CDR3 region: CASSLLPNQPQHF. DNA of the CDR3: TGCGCCAGCAGCTTGTTGCCAAATCAGCCCCAGCATTTT.

The chain combines TRBV20-1 with TRBJ2-7; TRBD2 is a possible D gene (5 bases). The CDR3 loop spans 12 amino acids. Trimming left V 3 bases short and J 4 bases short, with 10 bases between. CDR1 is DFQATT, CDR2 SNEGSKA, per germline (reference sequence). The CDR3 sequence is CSASIRLYEQYF. DNA of the CDR3: TGCAGTGCTAGTATTAGACTATACGAGCAGTACTTC.

V and J are TRBV27 and TRBJ2-7, with TRBD2 identical over 8 bases. Germline V CDR1 and CDR2: MNHEY, SMNVEV (reference sequence). V was pared by 11 bases and J by 5 bases, with 8 bases of the junction left unmatched. This CDR3 is 12 amino acids long. CDR3 residues: CAAGRGAHEQYF. CDR3 DNA: TGTGCCGCCGGGAGGGGGGCCCACGAGCAGTACTTC.

V and J are TRBV6-5 and TRBJ2-7; 9 positions match TRBD1. Trimming cost V 7 bases and J 3 bases; bases outside gene matches: 4. This CDR3 is 13 amino acids long. Germline V gene lookup returns CDR1 MNHEY and CDR2 SVGAGI. The CDR3 DNA sequence: TGTGCCAGCAAACAGGGGGCCTTCTACGAGCAGTACTTC. Translating gives CASKQGAFYEQYF.

This clone was seen once. The chain recombines TRBV6-5 with TRBJ2-1, with TRBD2 matching over 7 bases. The CDR3 is 12 amino acids. CDR1 is MNHEY and CDR2 is SVGAGI in the germline V gene. V lost 6 bases to trimming and J lost 6 bases; unmatched junction nucleotides: 2. The CDR3 reads CASSVAGNEQFF. The CDR3 region has the DNA TGTGCCAGCAGCGTAGCGGGCAATGAGCAGTTCTTC.

The chain is built from TRBV6-5 and TRBJ2-2; D is possibly TRBD1 (5 bases). V lost 8 bases and J lost 1, with 14 bases in between. This CDR3 has 15 amino acids. Per germline, CDR1 MNHEY and CDR2 SVGAGI. The CDR3 DNA is TGTGCCAGCGGAATAGGACACTTGAACACCGGGGAGCTGTTTTTT. Translating it yields CASGIGHLNTGELFF.

The J gene is TRBJ2-1, the V gene TRBV2; D is uncertain. The CDR3 is 11 residues long. V gave up 2 bases and J gave up 10 bases, with 6 bases separating them. The germline V gene encodes CDR1 SNHLY and CDR2 FYNNEI. CDR3 nucleotide sequence: TGTGCCAGCAGTGAATTTGTCGAGCAGTTCTTC. Encoded protein: CASSEFVEQFF.

The V call is TRBV11-2, the J call TRBJ1-4; D perhaps matches TRBD1 (5 bases). This CDR3 region has 14 residues. CDR1 SGHAT and CDR2 FQNNGV come from the germline V gene. V shed 5 bases and J shed 4 bases, with 11 bases lying between them. The DNA for the CDR3 is TGTGCCAGCAGCAGGAACAGGATTAATGAAAAACTGTTTTTT. Translating gives CASSRNRINEKLFF.

The V call is TRBV9, the J call TRBJ2-5, with D tentatively TRBD2 (5 bases). V dropped 2 bases and J dropped 5 bases, with 13 bases sitting between them. The CDR3 is 14 amino acids. Germline assignment: CDR1 SGDLS and CDR2 YYNGEE. Here the CDR3 DNA reads TGTGCCAGCAGCGTCGGCCCAACGGGGGAGACCCAGTACTTC. Its translation is CASSVGPTGETQYF.

The rearrangement links TRBV18 to TRBJ1-6; 9 positions match TRBD1. V was pared by 2 bases and J by 7 bases, with 3 bases of the junction left unmatched. Germline CDR1 reads KGHSH; CDR2 reads LQKENI. This CDR3 region has 15 residues. CDR3 loop: CASSPGTGTNSPLHF. Here the CDR3 DNA reads TGTGCCAGCTCACCAGGGACAGGGACCAATTCACCCCTCCACTTT.